A selection of T cell receptor beta chains follows, all from one sample in a study of control samples from healthy donors and cancer patients. The data were produced by immunoSEQ multiplex PCR, yet TCRdb's version contains in-frame clones alone and is incomplete. Of around 30,000 clones in the sample, roughly 92% were seen once. Material: PBMCs. These receptor sequences come from a man aged 40-49 years with colorectal cancer. Each CDR3 is given with its conserved first and last residue. A D gene is named only where the DNA matches it firmly. Size is omitted from some rows. Given values are once, few, many or a class for expanded clones.

V: TRBV18; D: NA; size: once; J: TRBJ1-1; DNA: TGTGCCAGCTCCCTACAGAACACTGAAGCTTTCTTT; CDR3: CASSLQNTEAFF
V: TRBV24-1; D: NA; size: NA; J: TRBJ2-2; DNA: TGTGCCACCAGTGATCGAGGCAGGGTGAGCGGGGAGCTGTTTTTT; CDR3: CATSDRGRVSGELFF
V: TRBV7-4; D: NA; size: NA; J: TRBJ1-3; DNA: TGTGCCAGCAGCTTAGCTAAGGACAAACGATCTGGAAACACCATATATTTT; CDR3: CASSLAKDKRSGNTIYF
V: TRBV6-5; D: TRBD1; size: NA; J: TRBJ2-7; DNA: TGTGCCAGCAGTTACTCCCGGGACAGGTTACGCGAGCAGTACTTC; CDR3: CASSYSRDRLREQYF
V: TRBV10-1; D: TRBD2; size: NA; J: TRBJ2-7; DNA: TGCGCCAGCAGTGAGGAGACAACGGGGACTAGCTCCTACGAGCAGTACTTC; CDR3: CASSEETTGTSSYEQYF
V: TRBV2; D: TRBD1; size: NA; J: TRBJ1-1; DNA: TGTGCCAGCAGTCAAGACAGGGCTGATATGAACACTGAAGCTTTCTTT; CDR3: CASSQDRADMNTEAFF
V: TRBV3-1/TRBV3-2; D: TRBD1; size: once; J: TRBJ2-2; DNA: TGTGCCAGCAGGCAAAAAACAGGGGGCAACACCGGGGAGCTGTTTTTT; CDR3: CASRQKTGGNTGELFF
V: TRBV5-4; D: NA; size: NA; J: TRBJ2-5; DNA: TGTGCCAGCAGCTTGCAAGGGGCGGGGACCCAGTACTTC; CDR3: CASSLQGAGTQYF
V: TRBV6-2/TRBV6-3; D: NA; size: NA; J: TRBJ1-1; DNA: TGTGCCAGCAGTTACAGCGGTGAAGCTTTCTTT; CDR3: CASSYSGEAFF
V: TRBV6-6; D: NA; size: NA; J: TRBJ1-6; DNA: TGTGCCAGCAGGAGCAGAGTTAATTCACCCCTCCACTTT; CDR3: CASRSRVNSPLHF
V: TRBV12-3/TRBV12-4; D: NA; size: NA; J: TRBJ1-1; DNA: TGTGCCAGCAGTTCCCAAGCTTTCTTT; CDR3: CASSSQAFF
V: TRBV24-1; D: TRBD1; size: NA; J: TRBJ2-2; DNA: TGTGCCACCAGTGATCCAAGGGACAGGGGTAACACCGGGGAGCTGTTTTTT; CDR3: CATSDPRDRGNTGELFF
V: TRBV3-1/TRBV3-2; D: NA; size: NA; J: TRBJ2-1; DNA: TGTGCCAGCAGCCAAGCTGTGGGGACATACAATGAGCAGTTCTTC; CDR3: CASSQAVGTYNEQFF
V: TRBV7-7; D: TRBD1; size: NA; J: TRBJ1-2; DNA: TGTGCCAGCAGCCCCCTGGGACAGGGTTACTATGGCTACACCTTC; CDR3: CASSPLGQGYYGYTF
V: TRBV15; D: NA; size: NA; J: TRBJ2-1; DNA: TGTGCCACCAGAGACCAGGGGGGGCCCACTTACAATGAGCAGTTCTTC; CDR3: CATRDQGGPTYNEQFF
V: TRBV7-2; D: NA; size: NA; J: TRBJ2-7; DNA: TGTGCCAGCAGAGCCTATAAGGGATACGAGCAGTACTTC; CDR3: CASRAYKGYEQYF
V: TRBV18; D: NA; size: NA; J: TRBJ2-1; DNA: TGTGCCAGCTCACCACCAGGGACTCGAGGCAATGAGCAGTTCTTC; CDR3: CASSPPGTRGNEQFF
V: TRBV27; D: NA; size: NA; J: TRBJ2-7; DNA: TGTGCCAGCAGTCTGATAGGACAGACCTACGAGCAGTACTTC; CDR3: CASSLIGQTYEQYF
V: TRBV2; D: TRBD1; size: NA; J: TRBJ1-4; DNA: TGTGCCAGCAGCGTTTTGGGGACAGAGAATGAAAAACTGTTTTTT; CDR3: CASSVLGTENEKLFF
V: TRBV4-1; D: TRBD2; size: NA; J: TRBJ2-5; DNA: TGCGCCAGCAGCCAAGATTTGGTAGCGGGGTACCAAGAGACCCAGTACTTC; CDR3: CASSQDLVAGYQETQYF
V: TRBV7-2; D: TRBD2; size: few; J: TRBJ2-7; DNA: TGTGCCAGCAGCTTAGCTGGGGGGGGATCATTCGAGCAGTACTTC; CDR3: CASSLAGGGSFEQYF
V: TRBV7-2; D: NA; size: once; J: TRBJ1-2; DNA: TGTGCCAGCAGCTCCCGGGACCTTGGCCACTATGGCTACACCTTC; CDR3: CASSSRDLGHYGYTF
V: TRBV4-1; D: NA; size: NA; J: TRBJ1-6; DNA: TGCGCCAGCAGCCAAGGGCAGAGCTCCTATAATTCACCCCTCCACTTT; CDR3: CASSQGQSSYNSPLHF
V: TRBV6-1; D: TRBD1; size: NA; J: TRBJ1-3; DNA: TGTGCCAGCAGTGAAGCACAGGGGCGATACACCATATATTTT; CDR3: CASSEAQGRYTIYF
V: TRBV28; D: NA; size: NA; J: TRBJ2-7; DNA: TGTGCCAGCAGTTTAGGGGGCGGGGGAACCAGCTTTGAGCAGTACTTC; CDR3: CASSLGGGGTSFEQYF
V: TRBV19; D: NA; size: once; J: TRBJ2-6; DNA: TGTGCCAGTACGCGGAGGGGTGGGGCCAACGTCCTGACTTTC; CDR3: CASTRRGGANVLTF
V: TRBV7-3; D: TRBD2; size: NA; J: TRBJ2-5; DNA: TGTGCCAGCAGCCCTCTAGCGGGGGGCCTCCCAAAGACCCAGTACTTC; CDR3: CASSPLAGGLPKTQYF
V: TRBV5-4; D: TRBD2; size: NA; J: TRBJ2-5; DNA: TGTGCCAGCAGCTTCGGCGGGGGGGCCGGGGGGACCCAGTACTTC; CDR3: CASSFGGGAGGTQYF
V: TRBV5-1; D: NA; size: NA; J: TRBJ2-7; DNA: TGCGCCAGCAGCTTGGTCTCGTCGGGGTACAAGGACGAGCAGTACTTC; CDR3: CASSLVSSGYKDEQYF
V: TRBV7-2; D: TRBD1; size: NA; J: TRBJ1-1; DNA: TGTGCCAGCAGCTCATACACAGGGGTCTCGCGGGCTTTCTTT; CDR3: CASSSYTGVSRAFF
V: TRBV27; D: NA; size: NA; J: TRBJ2-1; DNA: TGTGCCAGCAGTTTGGGGTACAATGAGCAGTTCTTC; CDR3: CASSLGYNEQFF
V: TRBV2; D: NA; size: NA; J: TRBJ2-2; DNA: TGTGCCAGCCGGGCGGGTGCGAACACCGGGGAGCTGTTTTTT; CDR3: CASRAGANTGELFF
V: TRBV6-6; D: NA; size: NA; J: TRBJ2-7; DNA: TGTGCCAGCAGTCATGGGGACTTCCCAAACTACGAGCAGTACTTC; CDR3: CASSHGDFPNYEQYF
V: TRBV7-2; D: NA; size: NA; J: TRBJ1-2; DNA: TGTGCCAGCAGCCCGACGACAACTAACTATGGCTACACCTTC; CDR3: CASSPTTTNYGYTF
V: TRBV9; D: NA; size: NA; J: TRBJ1-2; DNA: TGTGCCAGCAGCTACGACGGGGTATACTATGGCTACACCTTC; CDR3: CASSYDGVYYGYTF
V: TRBV5-6; D: NA; size: NA; J: TRBJ2-7; DNA: TGTGCCAGCAGCTTGAGCGGACAGCACTACGAGCAGTACTTC; CDR3: CASSLSGQHYEQYF
V: TRBV2; D: TRBD2; size: NA; J: TRBJ2-1; DNA: TGTGCCAGCATGATGGGGGGGACCTCTTGGAATGAGCAGTTCTTC; CDR3: CASMMGGTSWNEQFF
V: TRBV5-1; D: NA; size: NA; J: TRBJ2-7; DNA: TGCGCCAGCAGCTTGGGGTCCCGTCCGTGGGAGCAGTACTTC; CDR3: CASSLGSRPWEQYF
V: TRBV9; D: TRBD1; size: once; J: TRBJ1-2; DNA: TGTGCCAGCAGCGTAGGGGACAGCCCTAACTATGGCTACACCTTC; CDR3: CASSVGDSPNYGYTF
V: TRBV7-9; D: TRBD2; size: once; J: TRBJ2-3; DNA: TGTGCCAGCAGCCCAGCGGGGTTGGATACGCAGTATTTT; CDR3: CASSPAGLDTQYF
V: TRBV7-2; D: TRBD2; size: NA; J: TRBJ2-5; DNA: TGTGCCAGCAGCCCTCGAGGGACTAGCGGGGATAAGACCCAGTACTTC; CDR3: CASSPRGTSGDKTQYF
V: TRBV29-1; D: NA; size: NA; J: TRBJ1-2; DNA: TGCAGCGTTGAAGGTACCGGGGGATTCTATGGCTACACCTTC; CDR3: CSVEGTGGFYGYTF
V: TRBV7-8; D: TRBD1; size: few; J: TRBJ1-2; DNA: TGTGCCAGCAGCACCCGGACAGGGGTCCCGACGGGGTATGGCTACACCTTC; CDR3: CASSTRTGVPTGYGYTF
V: TRBV9; D: TRBD1; size: NA; J: TRBJ1-5; DNA: TGTGCCAGCACCCTCCACCGGGACAGGGGGCGCCCCTGCAATCAGCCCCAGCATTTT; CDR3: CASTLHRDRGRPCNQPQHF
V: TRBV7-2; D: TRBD2; size: NA; J: TRBJ2-3; DNA: TGTGCCAGCAGCCCAGTAGGTAGCGGGGTAGATACGCAGTATTTT; CDR3: CASSPVGSGVDTQYF